This TCR beta chain appears in the sequencing data of a study of shared clonotypes between healthy human individuals. Study in general: The study used three CD4 naive, three CD4 memory, two CD8 naive and one CD8 memory plate per donor.

Findings of the study overall: What naive subsets generally showed was a larger estimated richness than memory subsets showed. Roughly 5% of naive CD4 clonotypes were shared across a handful of donors. In having few donors, the study represented limited genetic and exposure-history diversity.

Deletions cut 3 bases from V and 8 bases from J, with 19 bases between. Germline V gene sequence: CDR1 GTSNPN, CDR2 SVGIG (reference sequence). The CDR3 runs 14 residues. A note on this clone: Antigen unknown.

Assay: immunoSEQ multiplex PCR; the TCRdb copy retains only in-frame clones and omits some. The sample shows about 680,000 clones, 55% to 85% of them seen only once. This receptor was obtained from a woman younger than 45 in good health. This chain uses TRBV30 with TRBJ1-2, with D possibly TRBD1 on 6 matching bases. Sequenced sample: memory CD4+ T cells sorted from blood. Subset defined: CD45RA-negative fraction. CDR3 residues: CAWSGHARGGGYTF. The DNA for the CDR3 is TGTGCCTGGAGCGGCCATGCCAGGGGCGGCGGCTACACCTTC.